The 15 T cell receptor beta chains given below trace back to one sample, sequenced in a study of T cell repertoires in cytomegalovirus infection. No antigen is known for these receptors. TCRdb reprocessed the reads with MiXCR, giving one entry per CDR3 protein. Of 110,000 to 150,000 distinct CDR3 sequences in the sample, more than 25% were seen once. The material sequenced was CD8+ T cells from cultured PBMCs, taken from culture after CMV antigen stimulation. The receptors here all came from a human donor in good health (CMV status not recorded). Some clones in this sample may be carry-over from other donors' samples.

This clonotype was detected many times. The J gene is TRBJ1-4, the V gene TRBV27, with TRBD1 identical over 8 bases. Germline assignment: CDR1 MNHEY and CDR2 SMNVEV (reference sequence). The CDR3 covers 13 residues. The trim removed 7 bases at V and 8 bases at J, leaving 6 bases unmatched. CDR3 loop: CASKDRAREKLFF. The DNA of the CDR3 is TGTGCCAGCAAGGACAGGGCGCGGGAAAAACTGTTTTTT.

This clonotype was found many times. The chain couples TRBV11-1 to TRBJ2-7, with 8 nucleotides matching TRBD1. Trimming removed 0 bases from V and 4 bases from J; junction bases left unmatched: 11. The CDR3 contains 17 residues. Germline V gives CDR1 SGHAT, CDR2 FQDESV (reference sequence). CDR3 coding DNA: TGTGCCAGCAGCTTAGCGACCCTAGGATGGACAGGGTACGAGCAGTACTTC. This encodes CASSLATLGWTGYEQYF.

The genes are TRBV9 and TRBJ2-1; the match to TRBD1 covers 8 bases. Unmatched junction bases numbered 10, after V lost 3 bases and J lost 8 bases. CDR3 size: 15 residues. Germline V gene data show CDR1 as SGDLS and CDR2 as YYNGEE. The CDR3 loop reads CASSDRQGSVDEQFF. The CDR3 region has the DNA TGTGCCAGCAGCGACCGACAGGGGAGTGTAGATGAGCAGTTCTTC.

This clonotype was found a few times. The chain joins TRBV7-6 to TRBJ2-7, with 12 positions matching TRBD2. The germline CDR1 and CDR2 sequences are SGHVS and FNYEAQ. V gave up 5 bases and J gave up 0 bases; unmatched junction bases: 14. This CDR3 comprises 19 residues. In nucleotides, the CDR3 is TGTGCCAGCAGCAACCCAGGCACTAGCGGGGGGTTGCTCTCCTACGAGCAGTACTTC. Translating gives CASSNPGTSGGLLSYEQYF.

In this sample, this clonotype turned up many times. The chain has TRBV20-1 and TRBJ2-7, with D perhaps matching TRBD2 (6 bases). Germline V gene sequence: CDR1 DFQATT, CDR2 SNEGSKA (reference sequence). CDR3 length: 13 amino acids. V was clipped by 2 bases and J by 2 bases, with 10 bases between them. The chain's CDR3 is CSARSLATYEQYF. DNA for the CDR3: TGCAGTGCTAGAAGCCTAGCGACCTACGAGCAGTACTTC.

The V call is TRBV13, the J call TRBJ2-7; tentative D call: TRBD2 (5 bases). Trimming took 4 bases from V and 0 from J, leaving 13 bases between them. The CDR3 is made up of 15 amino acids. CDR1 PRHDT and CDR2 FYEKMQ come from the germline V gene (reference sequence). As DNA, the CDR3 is TGTGCCAGCAGCTCCCGGGGTGGGGACTCCTACGAGCAGTACTTC. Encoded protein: CASSSRGGDSYEQYF. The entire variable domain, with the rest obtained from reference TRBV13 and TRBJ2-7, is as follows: AAGVIQSPRHLIKEKRETATLKCYPIPRHDTVYWYQQGPGQDPQFLISFYEKMQSDKGSIPDRFSAQQFSDYHSELNMSSLELGDSALYFCASSSRGGDSYEQYFGPGTRLTVT.

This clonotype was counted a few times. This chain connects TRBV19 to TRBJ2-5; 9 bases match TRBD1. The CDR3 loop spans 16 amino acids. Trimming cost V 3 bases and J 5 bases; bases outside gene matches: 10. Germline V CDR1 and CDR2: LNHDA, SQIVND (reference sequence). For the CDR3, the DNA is TGTGCCAGTAGTATTCGCGCCCGGGACAGGGAGGAGACCCAGTACTTC. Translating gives CASSIRARDREETQYF. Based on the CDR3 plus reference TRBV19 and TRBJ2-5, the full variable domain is DGGITQSPKYLFRKEGQNVTLSCEQNLNHDAMYWYRQDPGQGLRLIYYSQIVNDFQKGDIAEGYSVSREKKESFPLTVTSAQKNPTAFYLCASSIRARDREETQYFGPGTRLLVL.

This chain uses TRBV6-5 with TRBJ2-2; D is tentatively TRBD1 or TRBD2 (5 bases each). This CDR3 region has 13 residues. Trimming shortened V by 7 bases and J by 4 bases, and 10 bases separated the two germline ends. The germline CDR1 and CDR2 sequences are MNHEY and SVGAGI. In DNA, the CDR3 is TGTGCCAGCACCTCGAGGGGCACCGGGGAGCTGTTTTTT. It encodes CASTSRGTGELFF.

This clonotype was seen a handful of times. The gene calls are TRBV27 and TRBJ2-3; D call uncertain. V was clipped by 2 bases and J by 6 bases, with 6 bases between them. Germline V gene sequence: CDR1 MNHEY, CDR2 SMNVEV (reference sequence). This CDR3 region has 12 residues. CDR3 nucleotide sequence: TGTGCCAGCAGTTTACGAGCGGATACGCAGTATTTT. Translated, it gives CASSLRADTQYF.

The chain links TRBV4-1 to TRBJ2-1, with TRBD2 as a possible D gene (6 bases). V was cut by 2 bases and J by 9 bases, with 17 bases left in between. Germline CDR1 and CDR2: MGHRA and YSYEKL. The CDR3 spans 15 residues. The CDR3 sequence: CASSQLLGGVSEQFF. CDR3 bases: TGCGCCAGCAGCCAACTACTTGGCGGGGTCAGTGAGCAGTTCTTC.

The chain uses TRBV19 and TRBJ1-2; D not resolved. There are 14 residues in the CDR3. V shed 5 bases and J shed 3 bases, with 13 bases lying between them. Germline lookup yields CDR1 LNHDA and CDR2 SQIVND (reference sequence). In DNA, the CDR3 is TGTGCCAGTAGTCCCGACGGGTCTTACTATGGCTACACCTTC. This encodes CASSPDGSYYGYTF.

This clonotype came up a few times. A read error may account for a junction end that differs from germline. This CDR3 reads CAISGVREASHNEQFF. As DNA, the CDR3 is TGTGCCATCAGTGGGGTCCGGGAAGCCTCCCACAATGAGCAGTTCTTC. The genes are TRBV10-3 and TRBJ2-1, with a tentative D call TRBD2 (5 bases). The CDR3 loop spans 16 amino acids. Germline values: CDR1 ENHRY, CDR2 SYGVKD.

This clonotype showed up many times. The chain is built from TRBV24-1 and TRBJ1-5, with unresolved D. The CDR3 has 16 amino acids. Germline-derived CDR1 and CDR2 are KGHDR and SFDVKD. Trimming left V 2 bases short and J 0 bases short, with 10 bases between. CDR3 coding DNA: TGTGCCACCAGTGATTCGAGGTTCAGTAGCAATCAGCCCCAGCATTTT. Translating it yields CATSDSRFSSNQPQHF.

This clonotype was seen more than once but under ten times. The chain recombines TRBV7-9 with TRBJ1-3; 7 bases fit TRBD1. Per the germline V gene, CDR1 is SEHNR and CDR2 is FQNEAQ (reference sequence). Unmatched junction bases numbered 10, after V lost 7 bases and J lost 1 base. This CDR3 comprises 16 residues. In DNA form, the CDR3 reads TGTGCCAGCACGGACACAGGGGATTCGTCTGGAAACACCATATATTTT. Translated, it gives CASTDTGDSSGNTIYF.

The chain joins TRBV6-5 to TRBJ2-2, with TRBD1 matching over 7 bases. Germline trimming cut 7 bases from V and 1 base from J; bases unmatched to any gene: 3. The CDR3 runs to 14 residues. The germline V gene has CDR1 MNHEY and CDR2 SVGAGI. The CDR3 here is CASNNRGNTGELFF. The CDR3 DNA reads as TGTGCCAGCAATAACAGGGGGAACACCGGGGAGCTGTTTTTT.